This entry describes one T cell receptor beta chain. Measured with immunoSEQ multiplex PCR; TCRdb has only the in-frame clones, and not every one. The sample records about 330,000 clones, roughly 90% being singletons. This record belongs to a study of blood T cell repertoires in COVID-19. Study-wide context: Nucleic acid was either cDNA or gDNA, and it came from T cells, B-cell-depleted T cells, or PBMCs.

The receptor's source is a woman in her twenties or thirties who had recovered from COVID-19. Material for sequencing was PBMCs or T cells enriched from blood (not recorded which).

CDR3 loop: CASSPPIRVGTDTQYF. The DNA of the CDR3 is TGTGCCAGCAGTCCGCCTATCCGAGTTGGCACAGATACGCAGTATTTT. V usage is TRBV7-2 and J usage is TRBJ2-3; D is unclear. Trimming removed 6 bases at V and 1 base at J, with 17 bases between. This CDR3 region has 16 residues. Germline V gene sequence: CDR1 SGHTA, CDR2 FQGNSA.